This T cell receptor (beta chain) is from a study of blood T cell repertoires in COVID-19. Across the study: Donors in the United States, Italy and Spain gave samples during acute or convalescent COVID-19. Sample material is recorded as cDNA or gDNA derived from T cells, B-cell-depleted T cells, or PBMCs.

CDR3 length: 15 amino acids. J lost 5 bases, V lost 7 bases, and 6 bases had no gene match. Germline assignment: CDR1 SGHVS and CDR2 FQNEAQ. In the original analysis: Researchers report that nucleated cell counts were estimated from reference gene primer amplification. The table came from immunoSEQ multiplex PCR; TCRdb's copy has only in-frame clones and leaves some out. V and J calls and clone size are as listed in that table; D and trimming were resolved from the DNA. The repertoire holds about 250,000 clones, around 90% seen once, with around 1.5% in the top ten. The J gene is TRBJ2-2, the V gene TRBV7-8, with 11 bases aligning to TRBD2. The specimen was peripheral blood. The receptor was isolated from a man at least 80 years old with acute or convalescent COVID-19. CDR3 region: CASTLAGGRTGELFF. The DNA of the CDR3 is TGTGCCAGCACCCTAGCGGGGGGTAGGACCGGGGAGCTGTTTTTT.